This TCR beta chain stems from a study of identical twins. The CDR3 has 15 amino acids. The V gene lost 3 bases and the J gene lost 0 bases, with 11 bases spanning the gap. Each cDNA held unique molecular identifiers, and template switching gave it a universal primer site. TCRdb redid the calling of the 5' RACE reads with MiXCR, one entry per CDR3 protein. The table lists 1.5 million to 2 million distinct CDR3 sequences, 32% of them singletons. This clonotype was found a few times. Its antigen is not identified. The study's findings and limits: Cross-sectional statistics, not tracking of the same donors, supported the conclusions. There was more out-of-frame TCR alpha sharing in monozygotic twins than models estimated.

The sequenced sample was cord blood. This receptor was identified in a newborn girl in good health. V and J are TRBV12-3 or TRBV12-4 and TRBJ1-1; no clear D. The CDR3 loop reads CASSFFGRMNTEAFF. As DNA, the CDR3 is TGTGCCAGCAGTTTTTTCGGGAGGATGAACACTGAAGCTTTCTTT.